A single sample gave rise to the 2 T cell receptor beta chains below, sequenced in a study of CD8 T cells in Susac syndrome. The RNA, about 0.45 to 1 ug, was put through reverse transcription using random hexamers. TCRdb passed the immunoSEQ multiplex PCR reads through MiXCR, listing each CDR3 protein once. The sample shows tens of thousands of distinct CDR3 sequences, 90% to 97% of them seen only once. The source material was CD8+ T cells from PBMCs. These receptor sequences come from a human donor with Susac syndrome.

V is TRBV30 and J is TRBJ1-2; TRBD1 might be the D (6 bases). CDR1 is GTSNPN and CDR2 is SVGIG in the germline V gene (reference sequence). With 6 bases removed from V and 2 bases from J, the gap between germline ends came to 22 bases. The CDR3 is 16 residues long. The CDR3 DNA reads TGTGCCTGTTTTTACCCGGGACACCGGGACAACTATGGCTACACCTTC. Its translation: CACFYPGHRDNYGYTF.

The J gene is TRBJ1-1, the V gene TRBV20-1; maybe TRBD1 (6 bases). Trimming stripped 0 bases from V and 6 bases from J, with 11 bases between. CDR3 length equals 13 residues. CDR1 DFQATT and CDR2 SNEGSKA come from the germline V gene (reference sequence). The CDR3 spells CSARDPTGPEAFF. The CDR3 DNA reads TGCAGTGCTAGAGATCCGACAGGACCTGAAGCTTTCTTT.